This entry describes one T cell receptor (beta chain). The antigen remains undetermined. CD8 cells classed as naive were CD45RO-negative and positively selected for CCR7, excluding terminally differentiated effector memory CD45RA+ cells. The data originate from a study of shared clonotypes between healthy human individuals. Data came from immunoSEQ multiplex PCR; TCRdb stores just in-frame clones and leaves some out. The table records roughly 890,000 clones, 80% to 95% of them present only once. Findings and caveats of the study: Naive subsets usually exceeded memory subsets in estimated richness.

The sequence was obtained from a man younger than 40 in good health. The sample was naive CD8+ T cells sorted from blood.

The CDR3 nucleotides read TGTGCCAGCAGACCTTCGGGGGGCATGAACACTGAAGCTTTCTTT. Its protein is CASRPSGGMNTEAFF. The chain employs TRBV6-6 and TRBJ1-1, with D possibly being TRBD1 (6 bases). The CDR3 is made up of 15 amino acids. Germline CDR1 is MNHNY and CDR2 is SVGAGI (reference sequence). V was shortened by 6 bases and J by 0 bases, with 14 bases between the two germline ends.